Below, one TCR beta chain is given with its context. Sequenced by immunoSEQ multiplex PCR; TCRdb stores in-frame clones only, minus some. The sample records 80,000 or so clones, approximately 80% being singletons. The sample is drawn from a study of T cell responses to AZD1222 COVID-19 vaccine. The CDR3 contains 13 residues. V lost 1 base and J lost 5, with 9 bases in between. Germline V gives CDR1 SGHTA, CDR2 FQGNSA. The chain uses TRBV7-2 and TRBJ2-7; D might be TRBD2 (6 bases). The material was peripheral blood, obtained 28 days after the second dose of the MenACWY control vaccine. The clonotype originates from an adult who received the MenACWY meningococcal vaccine as a control. The CDR3 DNA reads TGTGCCAGCAGCTTAGGGGACTTAAACGAGCAGTACTTC. It yields the protein CASSLGDLNEQYF.